The clone carrying this TCR beta chain was seen a single time. This sample is drawn from a study of blood T cell repertoires in COVID-19. Study at large: Acute-phase and convalescent COVID-19 samples originated in the United States, Italy and Spain.

CDR1 and CDR2 (germline): SGDLS, YYNGEE. The V end was cut by 3 bases, the J end by 0 bases, with 12 bases between. The CDR3 extends over 15 amino acids. Produced via immunoSEQ multiplex PCR; TCRdb's table is partial and in-frame only. In the table there are some 150,000 clones, approximately 87% of which are singletons. Participants were aged about 18 to 90 years, lived in 24 US areas, and enrolled virtually. Specimen: PBMCs or T cells enriched from blood (not recorded which). This TCR came from a young woman with acute COVID-19. The chain recombines TRBV9 with TRBJ1-1; tentative D call: TRBD1 (6 bases). The CDR3 DNA sequence: TGTGCCAGCAGCGCGTTAACAGGGATGAACACTGAAGCTTTCTTT. Translated, it gives CASSALTGMNTEAFF.